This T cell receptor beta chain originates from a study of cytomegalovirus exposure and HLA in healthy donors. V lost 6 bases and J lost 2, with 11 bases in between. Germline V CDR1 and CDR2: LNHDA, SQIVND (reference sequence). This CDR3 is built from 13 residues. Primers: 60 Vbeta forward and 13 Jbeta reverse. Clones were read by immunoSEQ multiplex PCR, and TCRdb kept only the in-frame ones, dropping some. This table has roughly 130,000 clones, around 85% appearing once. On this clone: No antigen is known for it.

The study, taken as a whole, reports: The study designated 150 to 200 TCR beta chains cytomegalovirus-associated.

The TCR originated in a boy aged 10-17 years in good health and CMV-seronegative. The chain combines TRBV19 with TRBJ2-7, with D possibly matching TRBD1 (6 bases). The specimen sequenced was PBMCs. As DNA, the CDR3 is TGTGCCAGTAGGGAGACAGGAACCTACGAGCAGTACTTC. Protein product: CASRETGTYEQYF.